The rows below give T cell receptor beta chains drawn from one sample of a study of blood T cell repertoires in COVID-19. Clones were sequenced by immunoSEQ multiplex PCR, and TCRdb holds only the in-frame ones, with some missing. This repertoire shows some 56,000 clones, around 70% found once; its top ten account for around 20%. Sequenced input: peripheral blood. These TCRs come from a woman between 50 and 59 years old with active or convalescent COVID-19. The CDR3 runs from the conserved cysteine through the conserved F or W. The D gene is left open where the match is weak. Rows may omit the clone size; those that give it use once, few, many or a size class.

D gene	clone size	V gene	CDR3 protein
-	-	TRBV29-1	CSGGTEYNEQFF
-	-	TRBV12-5	CASGFRQEQFF
TRBD2	many	TRBV11-3	CASSTSAGADTQYF
-	-	TRBV5-1	CASSGQGSTYGYTF
-	-	TRBV27	CASSLGPRISVNTGELFF
TRBD1	-	TRBV2	CASSEQGASTEAFF
-	-	TRBV28	CASSFPSWGGYGYTF
TRBD1	-	TRBV24-1	CATSDFRDSYYNEQFF
-	-	TRBV6-4	CASSDRGICGNTIYF
TRBD2	-	TRBV7-9	CASSLGTSGIYNEQFF
TRBD2	-	TRBV5-1	CASSLLSGASGYNEQFF
-	few	TRBV9	CASSVGVGAADTQYF
TRBD2	once	TRBV7-6	CASSLAGGVEQFF
TRBD1	-	TRBV6-5	CASSYGDRGENYEQYF
TRBD2	-	TRBV19	CASSYGTSGRTRELFF
-	-	TRBV7-9	CASSFPWSAAYEQYF